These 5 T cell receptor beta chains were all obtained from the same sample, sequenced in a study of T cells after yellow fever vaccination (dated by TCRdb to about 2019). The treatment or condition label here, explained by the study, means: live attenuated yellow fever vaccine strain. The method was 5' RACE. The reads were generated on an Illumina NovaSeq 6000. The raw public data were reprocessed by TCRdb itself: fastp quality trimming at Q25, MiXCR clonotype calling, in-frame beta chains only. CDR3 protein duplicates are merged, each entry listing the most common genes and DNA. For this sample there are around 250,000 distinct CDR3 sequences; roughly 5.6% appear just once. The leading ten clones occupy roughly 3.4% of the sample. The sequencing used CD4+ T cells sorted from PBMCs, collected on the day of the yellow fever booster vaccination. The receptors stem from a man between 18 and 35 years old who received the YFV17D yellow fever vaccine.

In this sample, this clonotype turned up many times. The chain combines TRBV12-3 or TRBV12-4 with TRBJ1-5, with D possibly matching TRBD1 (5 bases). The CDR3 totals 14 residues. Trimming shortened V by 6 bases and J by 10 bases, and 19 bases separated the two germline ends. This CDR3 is CASSPRAGPSPQHF. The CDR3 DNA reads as TGTGCCAGCAGCCCGAGGGCAGGGCCATCTCCCCAGCATTTT.

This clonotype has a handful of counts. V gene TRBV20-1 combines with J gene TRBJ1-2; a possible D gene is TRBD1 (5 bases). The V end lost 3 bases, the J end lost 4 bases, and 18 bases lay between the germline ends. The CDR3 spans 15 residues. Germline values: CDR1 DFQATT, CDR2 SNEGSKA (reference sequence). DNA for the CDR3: TGCAGTGCTAGGACCCACCCCGGGACCCTCTATGGCTACACCTTC. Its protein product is CSARTHPGTLYGYTF.

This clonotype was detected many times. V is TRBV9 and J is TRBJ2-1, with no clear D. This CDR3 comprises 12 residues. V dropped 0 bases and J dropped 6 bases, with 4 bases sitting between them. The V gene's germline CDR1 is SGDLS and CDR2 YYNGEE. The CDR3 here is CASSVVSNEQFF. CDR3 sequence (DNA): TGTGCCAGCAGCGTAGTTTCCAATGAGCAGTTCTTC.

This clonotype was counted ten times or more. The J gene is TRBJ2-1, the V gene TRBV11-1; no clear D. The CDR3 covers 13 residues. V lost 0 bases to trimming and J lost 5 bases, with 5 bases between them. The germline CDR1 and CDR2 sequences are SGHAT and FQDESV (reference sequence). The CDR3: CASSLAANNEQFF. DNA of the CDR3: TGTGCCAGCAGCTTAGCAGCTAACAATGAGCAGTTCTTC.

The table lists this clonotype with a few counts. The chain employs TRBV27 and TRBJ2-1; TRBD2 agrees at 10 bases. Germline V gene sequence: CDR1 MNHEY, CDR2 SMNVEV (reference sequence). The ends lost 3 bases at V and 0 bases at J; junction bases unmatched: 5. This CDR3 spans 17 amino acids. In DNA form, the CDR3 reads TGTGCCAGCAGTTTGACCCTAGCGGGGGCCTCCTACAATGAGCAGTTCTTC. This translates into CASSLTLAGASYNEQFF.